The 22 T cell receptor beta chains below were found in one sample sequenced in a study of cytomegalovirus exposure and HLA in healthy donors. The PCR ran on 60 Vbeta and 13 Jbeta primers. Generated by immunoSEQ multiplex PCR, the TCRdb table keeps only in-frame clones and is missing some. The sample records some 86,000 clones, around 79% being singletons. Sequenced input: PBMCs. Receptors originate from a woman between 35 and 50 years old in good health and CMV-seropositive.

The rearrangement links TRBV5-1 to TRBJ1-2; the match to TRBD1 covers 9 bases. The trim removed 4 bases at V and 7 bases at J, leaving 17 bases unmatched. Germline CDR1 reads SGHRS; CDR2 reads YFSETQ. The CDR3 covers 17 residues. The CDR3 region is CASSPLGQGQSRVGYTF. The CDR3 nucleotides read TGCGCCAGCAGCCCCCTAGGACAGGGGCAAAGTAGGGTTGGCTACACCTTC.

The V gene is TRBV28, the J gene TRBJ2-2; D unclear. CDR3 length: 15 amino acids. CDR1 and CDR2 (germline): MDHEN, SYDVKM. Trimming cost V 7 bases and J 7 bases, with 19 bases left between them. The CDR3 sequence is CASTPRASSGGELFF. CDR3 nucleotide sequence: TGTGCCAGCACCCCCCGCGCGAGTTCCGGCGGGGAGCTGTTTTTT.

The chain couples TRBV19 to TRBJ1-5; 7 bases map to TRBD1. Germline V lookup: CDR1 LNHDA, CDR2 SQIVND (reference sequence). Trimming took 3 bases from V and 4 from J; bases not matched to a gene: 9. The CDR3 contains 16 residues. The CDR3 DNA sequence: TGTGCCAGTAGTATCTTTTTTCAGGGGGATAATCAGCCCCAGCATTTT. Protein: CASSIFFQGDNQPQHF.

The chain links TRBV6-5 to TRBJ2-3, with 8 bases lining up with TRBD1. CDR3 length equals 14 residues. The germline CDR1 and CDR2 sequences are MNHEY and SVGAGI. J lost 3 bases, V lost 6 bases, and 5 bases had no gene match. CDR3 loop: CASSLTGETDTQYF. The CDR3, as DNA: TGTGCCAGCAGCCTGACAGGGGAGACAGATACGCAGTATTTT.

This rearrangement joins TRBV30 to TRBJ2-3, with 12 bases that match TRBD1. This CDR3 has 16 residues. The V gene's germline CDR1 is GTSNPN and CDR2 SVGIG (reference sequence). The V gene end was trimmed by 1 base and the J gene end by 8 bases; junction bases not matched to a gene: 10. CDR3 protein: CAWSARDRGRFTTQYF. CDR3 coding DNA: TGTGCCTGGAGTGCCCGGGACAGGGGGCGTTTTACTACGCAGTATTTT.

The chain combines TRBV11-2 with TRBJ2-7; a weak D match, TRBD2 (5 bases). There are 15 residues in the CDR3. Germline V gives CDR1 SGHAT, CDR2 FQNNGV. Trimming took 4 bases from V and 2 from J, leaving 15 bases between them. The CDR3 sequence: CASSSRAEMPYEQYF. CDR3 in DNA: TGTGCCAGCAGCTCCCGAGCGGAGATGCCCTACGAGCAGTACTTC.

The chain couples TRBV7-9 to TRBJ2-7; TRBD1 matches at 7 bases. Germline V lookup: CDR1 SEHNR, CDR2 FQNEAQ (reference sequence). With V trimmed by 1 base and J by 1 base, 4 bases remained unmatched. The CDR3 runs to 15 residues. CDR3 in amino acids: CASSLEGTESYEQYF. In DNA, the CDR3 is TGTGCCAGCAGCTTAGAGGGGACAGAATCCTACGAGCAGTACTTC.

This clone was counted only a few times. The chain combines TRBV2 with TRBJ1-1, with D possibly matching TRBD1 (5 bases). Trimming removed 5 bases from V and 0 bases from J, with 10 bases in between. Germline V gives CDR1 SNHLY, CDR2 FYNNEI. CDR3 size: 14 residues. The CDR3 sequence is CASSIGQLNTEAFF. DNA for the CDR3: TGTGCCAGCAGTATCGGACAACTGAACACTGAAGCTTTCTTT.

V gene TRBV15 combines with J gene TRBJ1-5, with 9 bases aligning to TRBD1. The length of the CDR3 is 18 residues. Germline CDR1 LNHNV, CDR2 YYDKDF (reference sequence). The V segment lost 0 bases and the J segment 2 bases; nucleotides outside the gene matches: 8. The CDR3 coding sequence is TGTGCCACCAGCAGAGATAGCCCCTGGGACAGGGGCAATCAGCCCCAGCATTTT. Protein product: CATSRDSPWDRGNQPQHF.

The chain carries TRBV19 and TRBJ2-7; 10 bases line up with TRBD1. The trim removed 7 bases at V and 2 bases at J, leaving 2 bases unmatched. The CDR3 has 13 amino acids. From germline, CDR1 is LNHDA and CDR2 SQIVND (reference sequence). CDR3 nucleotide sequence: TGTGCCAGTAAGGGACAGGGGACCTACGAGCAGTACTTC. Translated: CASKGQGTYEQYF.

This clone was seen only once. The chain carries TRBV28 and TRBJ1-1; 7 bases are a match to TRBD1. The CDR3 has 16 residues. Germline V gene sequence: CDR1 MDHEN, CDR2 SYDVKM. J was trimmed by 0 bases and V by 3 bases; bases with no gene match: 7. The CDR3 bases are TGTGCCAGCAGTTTCTCCGGACAGGCAATGAACACTGAAGCTTTCTTT. Its translation: CASSFSGQAMNTEAFF. Looking up the rest from reference TRBV28 and TRBJ1-1 gives the full variable domain: DVKVTQSSRYLVKRTGEKVFLECVQDMDHENMFWYRQDPGLGLRLIYFSYDVKMKEKGDIPEGYSVSREKKERFSLILESASTNQTSMYLCASSFSGQAMNTEAFFGQGTRLTVV.

In its sample, this clone was seen a few times. This sequence joins TRBV9 and TRBJ2-7; tentative D call: TRBD1 (5 bases). Looked up from germline, CDR1 is SGDLS and CDR2 is YYNGEE. V lost 2 bases and J lost 1, with 7 bases in between. CDR3 size: 13 residues. CDR3 in DNA: TGTGCCAGCAGCGTCAGGGAATCCTACGAGCAGTACTTC. Its translation: CASSVRESYEQYF. The full variable domain, with the rest looked up from reference TRBV9 and TRBJ2-7, is DSGVTQTPKHLITATGQRVTLRCSPRSGDLSVYWYQQSLDQGLQFLIQYYNGEERAKGNILERFSAQQFPDLHSELNLSSLELGDSALYFCASSVRESYEQYFGPGTRLTVT.

V usage is TRBV9 and J usage is TRBJ2-5; 15 bases match TRBD2. J lost 1 base, V lost 0 bases, and 4 bases had no gene match. The germline CDR1 and CDR2 sequences are SGDLS and YYNGEE. The CDR3 has 18 amino acids. Here the CDR3 reads CASSVGRTSGRAQETQYF. In nucleotides, the CDR3 is TGTGCCAGCAGCGTAGGGAGGACTAGCGGGAGGGCCCAAGAGACCCAGTACTTC.

The V gene is TRBV7-6, the J gene TRBJ2-1, with D hard to call. V lost 7 bases, J lost 6 bases, and 7 bases lay in between. Per the germline V gene, CDR1 is SGHVS and CDR2 is FNYEAQ. The CDR3 runs to 11 residues. The CDR3 bases are TGTGCCAGCACCCTAGGCAATGAGCAGTTCTTC. Amino acids: CASTLGNEQFF.

The genes are TRBV5-6 and TRBJ2-7, with 10 bases that match TRBD1. The CDR3 length is 15 residues. Germline V gene data show CDR1 as SGHDT and CDR2 as YYEEEE. V trimming: 3 bases; J trimming: 7 bases; junction bases outside the gene matches: 10. CDR3 region: CASSSRRQGAGEQYF. The DNA of the CDR3 is TGTGCCAGCAGCTCACGCCGACAGGGGGCGGGGGAGCAGTACTTC.

This chain uses TRBV4-2 with TRBJ2-5, with TRBD2 matching 14 bases. Trimming cost V 4 bases and J 5 bases; bases outside gene matches: 3. This CDR3 has 15 residues. The germline V gene has CDR1 LGHNA and CDR2 YNFKEQ. CDR3: CASSRRLAGGETQYF. In DNA, the CDR3 is TGTGCCAGCAGCCGACGACTAGCGGGAGGGGAGACCCAGTACTTC.

V gene TRBV5-4 combines with J gene TRBJ1-3, with D hard to call. The V and J ends lost 0 bases and 0 bases respectively, with 4 bases between them. CDR3 size: 14 residues. Germline V gene data show CDR1 as SGHNT and CDR2 as YYREEE (reference sequence). CDR3 bases: TGTGCCAGCAGCTTGGACAGCTCTGGAAACACCATATATTTT. This codes for CASSLDSSGNTIYF.

This chain links TRBV29-1 with TRBJ2-3, with TRBD1 as a possible D gene (5 bases). V gave up 7 bases and J gave up 0 bases, with 20 bases separating them. There are 16 residues in the CDR3. CDR1 is SQVTM, CDR2 ANQGSEA, per germline. CDR3 sequence reads: CSAQTPAGWSTDTQYF. DNA of the CDR3: TGCAGCGCCCAAACCCCTGCAGGGTGGAGCACAGATACGCAGTATTTT.

This clone was counted a single time. V and J are TRBV5-1 and TRBJ1-1; 7 bases agree with TRBD1. The junction had 7 bases not matched to a gene; V was cut back by 3 bases and J by 5 bases. The CDR3 runs to 14 residues. The V gene's germline CDR1 is SGHRS and CDR2 YFSETQ. In DNA, the CDR3 is TGCGCCAGCAGCTCCCGATCAGGGGGGACTGAAGCTTTCTTT. Protein product: CASSSRSGGTEAFF.

The V and J genes are TRBV29-1 and TRBJ1-2; D not resolved. CDR1 is SQVTM and CDR2 is ANQGSEA in the germline V gene. The germline V and J ends were trimmed by 3 bases and 8 bases, with 22 bases remaining between them. The CDR3 is 15 residues long. The CDR3 loop reads CSVETVGYGVGGYTF. The CDR3 DNA sequence: TGCAGCGTTGAGACTGTGGGGTACGGGGTGGGAGGCTACACCTTC.

The chain combines TRBV5-4 with TRBJ1-3; D is possibly TRBD1 (5 bases). This CDR3 spans 15 amino acids. Germline-derived CDR1 and CDR2 are SGHNT and YYREEE (reference sequence). V was cut by 1 base and J by 4 bases, with 12 bases left in between. CDR3 sequence: CASSLKGIPGNTIYF. The DNA of the CDR3 is TGTGCCAGCAGCTTGAAGGGGATCCCCGGAAACACCATATATTTT.

The chain recombines TRBV7-9 with TRBJ2-7, with D perhaps TRBD1 (6 bases). The CDR3 has 12 amino acids. The germline V gene has CDR1 SEHNR and CDR2 FQNEAQ (reference sequence). V lost 8 bases, J lost 0 bases, and 8 bases lay in between. The CDR3 loop reads CASQGTSYEQYF. CDR3 nucleotides: TGTGCCAGCCAGGGGACCTCCTACGAGCAGTACTTC.